This TCR beta chain was captured by sequencing in a study of CD8 T cells in ankylosing spondylitis (TCRdb year 2017). For the wider study: The study profiled T cell receptor beta repertoires in healthy donors and ankylosing spondylitis patients to find disease-linked TCR variants. The whole study cohort included over a hundred healthy donors and roughly 24 ankylosing spondylitis patients. Samples of peripheral blood were taken, and for ankylosing spondylitis patients, synovial fluid was collected as well.

CDR1 and CDR2 were assigned from the germline V gene as LGHNA and YNFKEQ. Here V drops 0 bases and J drops 4 bases, and the junction holds 17 bases not matched to any gene. From the cysteine through the phenylalanine, the CDR3 covers 20 amino acids. Solely the CDR3 DNA is kept, with 60 bases framed from the first base. To note about this clonotype: Its binding antigen is unknown. Base-call qualities are not available, and no considerably larger clone is one nucleotide away.

The sequencing machine was an Illumina HiSeq 2500. TCR beta libraries were prepared by quantitative 5'-RACE with molecular barcodes. The authors' pipeline ran thus. To identify disease-linked TCR variants, a new computational method was used, one built on a probabilistic model of VDJ rearrangement. TCRdb passed the public sequencing reads through fastp at Q25 and MiXCR, retaining productive beta sequences. CDR3 protein sequences are deduplicated, and each keeps its most common genes and DNA. For this entry, the V and J calls and clone size follow TCRdb and not the study's own pipeline. The sample data list about 400,000 distinct CDR3 sequences, and approximately 20% of these were observed just once. The ten biggest clones cover about 17% of the sample. The full study reports these points: Blood from ankylosing spondylitis patients appeared to be characterized by a TCR beta motif made up of eight highly homologous amino acid variants. The disease-linked clones had a CD8+ phenotype and were found at relatively low frequencies in peripheral blood. Significant enrichment of the disease-linked clones was reported in matched synovial fluid samples from ankylosing spondylitis patients. Some motif variants were previously reported in synovial fluid and blood of reactive arthritis patients, suggesting common disease-initiation mechanisms.

The rearranged chain carries TRBV4-2 and TRBJ2-1, and 8 junctional nucleotides match TRBD1. The specimen sequenced was blood, either unsorted or a sorted T cell fraction (not recorded which). The clonotype was recovered from a male donor with ankylosing spondylitis. The CDR3 protein is CASSQDIGDRSKLGYNEQFF. In nucleotides, the sequence is TGTGCCAGCAGCCAAGATATTGGGGACAGGTCAAAGTTGGGTTACAATGAGCAGTTCTTC.